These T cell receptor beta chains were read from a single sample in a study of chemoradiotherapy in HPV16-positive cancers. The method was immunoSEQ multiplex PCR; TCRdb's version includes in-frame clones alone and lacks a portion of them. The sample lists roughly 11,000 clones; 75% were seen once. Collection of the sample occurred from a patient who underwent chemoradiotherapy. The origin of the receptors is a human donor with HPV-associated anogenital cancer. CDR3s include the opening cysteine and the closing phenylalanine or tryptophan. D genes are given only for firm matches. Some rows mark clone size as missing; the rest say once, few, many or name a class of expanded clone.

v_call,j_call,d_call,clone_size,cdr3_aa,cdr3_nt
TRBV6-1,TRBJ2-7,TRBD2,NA,CASSVLAGGYEQYF,TGTGCCAGCAGTGTTCTAGCGGGAGGGTACGAGCAGTACTTC
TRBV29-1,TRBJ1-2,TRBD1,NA,CSVDTSGTVGNYGYTF,TGCAGCGTTGACACATCTGGGACAGTCGGGAACTATGGCTACACCTTC
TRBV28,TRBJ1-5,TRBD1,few,CASSSPGQGSHQPQHF,TGTGCCAGCAGCTCCCCTGGACAGGGAAGCCATCAGCCCCAGCATTTT
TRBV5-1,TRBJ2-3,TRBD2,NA,CASSLEAGATDTQYF,TGCGCCAGCAGCTTGGAGGCGGGAGCCACAGATACGCAGTATTTT
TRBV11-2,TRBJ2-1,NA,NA,CATARGGVRDEQFF,TGTGCCACAGCTAGGGGCGGCGTACGGGATGAGCAGTTCTTC
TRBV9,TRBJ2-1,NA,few,CASMKDPEGEQFF,TGTGCCAGCATGAAGGACCCAGAAGGGGAGCAGTTCTTC
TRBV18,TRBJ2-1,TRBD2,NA,CASSPPGTSGRGSYNEQFF,TGTGCCAGCTCACCACCGGGGACTAGCGGGAGGGGGTCCTACAATGAGCAGTTCTTC
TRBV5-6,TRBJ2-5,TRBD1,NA,CASSLAYRGQETQYF,TGTGCCAGCAGCTTGGCCTACAGGGGGCAAGAGACCCAGTACTTC
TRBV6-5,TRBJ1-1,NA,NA,CASSSLGRASTEAFF,TGTGCCAGCAGTTCCCTGGGACGGGCGAGCACTGAAGCTTTCTTT
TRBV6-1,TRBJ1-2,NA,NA,CASSEGPGPNYGYTF,TGTGCCAGCAGTGAAGGGCCAGGACCTAACTATGGCTACACCTTC
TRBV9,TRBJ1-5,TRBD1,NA,CASSAGTVNQPQHF,TGTGCCAGCAGCGCCGGGACAGTTAATCAGCCCCAGCATTTT
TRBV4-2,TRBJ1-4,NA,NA,CASSQSPGTGNEKLFF,TGTGCCAGCAGCCAGTCTCCCGGGACGGGAAATGAAAAACTGTTTTTT
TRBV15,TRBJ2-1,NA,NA,CATSRDRSPFNNEQFF,TGTGCCACCAGCAGAGATAGGTCCCCCTTTAACAATGAGCAGTTCTTC
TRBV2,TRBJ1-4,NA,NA,CASSEWSGGKVDEKLFF,TGTGCCAGCAGTGAATGGTCTGGGGGCAAAGTCGATGAAAAACTGTTTTTT
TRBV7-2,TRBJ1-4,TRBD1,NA,CASSVTGATNEKLFF,TGTGCCAGCAGCGTTACAGGGGCAACTAATGAAAAACTGTTTTTT
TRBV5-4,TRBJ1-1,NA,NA,CASSLIGIDTEAFF,TGTGCCAGCAGCTTGATAGGGATAGACACTGAAGCTTTCTTT
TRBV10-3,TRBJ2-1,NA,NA,CAISQTGSYNEQFF,TGTGCCATCAGCCAGACAGGATCCTACAATGAGCAGTTCTTC
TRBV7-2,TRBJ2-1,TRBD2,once,CASSRAGGAEQFF,TGTGCCAGCAGCCGAGCGGGAGGGGCTGAGCAGTTCTTC
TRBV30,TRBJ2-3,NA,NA,CAWRPPHPWGDTQYF,TGTGCCTGGAGGCCCCCTCACCCGTGGGGAGATACGCAGTATTTT
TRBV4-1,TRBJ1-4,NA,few,CASSRRPATNEKLFF,TGCGCCAGCAGCCGACGCCCAGCAACTAATGAAAAACTGTTTTTT
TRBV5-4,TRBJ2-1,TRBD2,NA,CASSPRRGGGQFF,TGTGCCAGCAGCCCCCGACGGGGGGGAGGGCAGTTCTTC
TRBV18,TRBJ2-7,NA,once,CASSQGVANYEQYF,TGTGCCAGCTCACAGGGAGTCGCGAACTACGAGCAGTACTTC
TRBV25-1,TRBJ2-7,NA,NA,CASSEQGVAQHGSYEQYF,TGTGCCAGCAGTGAACAAGGCGTAGCACAACATGGGTCCTACGAGCAGTACTTC
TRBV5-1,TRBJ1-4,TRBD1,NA,CASSAPGQSNEKLFF,TGCGCCAGCAGTGCACCGGGACAGTCTAATGAAAAACTGTTTTTT
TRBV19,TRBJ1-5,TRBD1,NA,CASSMGTGASGQPQHF,TGTGCCAGTAGTATGGGGACAGGGGCTTCAGGGCAGCCCCAGCATTTT
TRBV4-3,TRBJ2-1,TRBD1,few,CASSQRTGDYNEQFF,TGCGCCAGCAGCCAGAGGACAGGGGATTACAATGAGCAGTTCTTC
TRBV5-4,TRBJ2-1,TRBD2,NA,CASSPGGAGVYNEQFF,TGTGCCAGCAGCCCGGGAGGGGCGGGAGTGTACAATGAGCAGTTCTTC